This TCR beta chain was observed in a study of CD8 T cells in Susac syndrome. TEMRA cells were enriched by FACS, and CD4+ and CD8+ T cells were negatively isolated. Of note for this clonotype: Its antigen is not known.

Random hexamers were used to reverse transcribe an amount of about 0.45 to 1 ug RNA. The authors amplified TCR beta CDR3 across 54 Vbeta and 13 Jbeta using immunoSEQ multiplex PCR. TCRdb re-called the immunoSEQ multiplex PCR reads through MiXCR, storing one row per CDR3 protein. The sample has under 95,000 distinct CDR3 sequences, over 90% seen once. Study results and caveats: Clonal expansion was not observed in the Susac syndrome CD4+ T cell repertoires.

This CDR3 is 12 amino acids long. V was shortened by 2 bases and J by 4 bases, with 5 bases between the two germline ends. This chain connects TRBV12-3 or TRBV12-4 to TRBJ1-1; no definite D call. The TCR originated in a human donor with Susac syndrome. Input material: CD4+ T cells from PBMCs. CDR3 residues: CASSLSFTEAFF. CDR3 nucleotides: TGTGCCAGCAGTTTAAGTTTCACTGAAGCTTTCTTT.